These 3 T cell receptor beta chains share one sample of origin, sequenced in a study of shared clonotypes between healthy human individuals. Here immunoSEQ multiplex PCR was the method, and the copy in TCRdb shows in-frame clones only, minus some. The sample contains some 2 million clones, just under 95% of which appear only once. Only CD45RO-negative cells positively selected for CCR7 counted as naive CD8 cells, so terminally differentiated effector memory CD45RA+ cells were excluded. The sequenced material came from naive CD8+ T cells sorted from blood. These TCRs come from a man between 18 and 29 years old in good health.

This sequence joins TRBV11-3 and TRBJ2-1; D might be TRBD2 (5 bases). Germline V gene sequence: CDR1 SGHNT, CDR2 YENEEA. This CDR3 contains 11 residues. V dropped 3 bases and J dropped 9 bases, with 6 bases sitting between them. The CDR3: CASSFSGEQFF. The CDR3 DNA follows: TGTGCCAGCAGCTTCAGCGGTGAGCAGTTCTTC.

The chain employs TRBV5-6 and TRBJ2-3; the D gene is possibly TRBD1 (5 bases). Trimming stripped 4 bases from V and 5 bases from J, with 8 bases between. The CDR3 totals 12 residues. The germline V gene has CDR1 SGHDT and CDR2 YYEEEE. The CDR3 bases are TGTGCCAGCAGCGCGGACAAAGATACGCAGTATTTT. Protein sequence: CASSADKDTQYF.

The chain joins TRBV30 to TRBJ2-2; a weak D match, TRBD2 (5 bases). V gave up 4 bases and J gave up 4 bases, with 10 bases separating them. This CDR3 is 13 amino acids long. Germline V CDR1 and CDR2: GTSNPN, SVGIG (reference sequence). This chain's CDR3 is CAWKEGITGELFF. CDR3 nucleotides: TGTGCCTGGAAAGAGGGAATCACCGGGGAGCTGTTTTTT.